Listed below are T cell receptor beta chains from one sample, sequenced in a study of cytomegalovirus exposure and HLA in healthy donors. Repertoires were generated with immunoSEQ multiplex PCR, while TCRdb's copy carries only in-frame clones and drops some. The table includes under 200,000 clones, roughly 80% detected once. Sequencing used PBMCs. The receptors were gathered from a human donor in good health. Each CDR3 is given with its conserved first and last residue. D genes are given only for firm matches. Size tells how often a clone was seen (once, few, many) or the class of an expanded clone, and some rows leave it out.

clone size	V gene	D gene	J gene	CDR3 protein	CDR3 DNA
few	TRBV6-5	.	TRBJ1-5	CASRRQLTSNQPQHF	TGTGCCAGCAGAAGACAGCTGACAAGCAATCAGCCCCAGCATTTT
.	TRBV4-3	.	TRBJ2-7	CASSQDLPYEQYF	TGCGCCAGCAGCCAAGATCTACCCTACGAGCAGTACTTC
few	TRBV5-1	.	TRBJ2-3	CASSTLAPSTDTQYF	TGCGCCAGCAGTACCCTAGCTCCTAGCACAGATACGCAGTATTTT
.	TRBV2	TRBD1	TRBJ1-5	CASSVEQGAGQPQHF	TGTGCCAGCAGCGTAGAACAGGGGGCCGGTCAGCCCCAGCATTTT
.	TRBV9	.	TRBJ1-1	CASSVGPGDPEAFF	TGTGCCAGCAGCGTAGGCCCAGGGGATCCTGAAGCTTTCTTT
.	TRBV7-9	.	TRBJ2-5	CASSLDRVETQYF	TGTGCCAGCAGCTTAGACAGGGTTGAGACCCAGTACTTC
.	TRBV6-5	.	TRBJ2-7	CASSYSQIPYEQYF	TGTGCCAGCAGTTACTCTCAGATCCCCTACGAGCAGTACTTC
.	TRBV2	TRBD1	TRBJ1-5	CASSDRGRDQPQHF	TGTGCCAGCAGTGACAGGGGGCGCGATCAGCCCCAGCATTTT
once	TRBV7-6	TRBD1	TRBJ1-2	CASSLMTGAALGCYTF	TGTGCCAGCAGCTTAATGACAGGGGCCGCCCTTGGGTGCTACACCTTC
.	TRBV12-5	TRBD1	TRBJ2-7	CASASPGQGYNEQYF	TGTGCTAGTGCCTCGCCAGGACAGGGCTACAACGAGCAGTACTTC
few	TRBV5-8	.	TRBJ2-2	CASSRRSGGGELFF	TGTGCCAGCAGCAGACGGTCCGGAGGCGGGGAGCTGTTTTTT
.	TRBV10-3	TRBD1	TRBJ1-2	CAISPGQGLYGYTF	TGTGCCATCAGCCCCGGACAGGGACTCTATGGCTACACCTTC
once	TRBV5-4	.	TRBJ2-7	CASSFAGRLDGGEQYF	TGTGCCAGCAGCTTTGCGGGCAGACTCGACGGGGGCGAGCAGTACTTC
.	TRBV19	TRBD1	TRBJ1-2	CASNNLGDRGNYGYTF	TGTGCCAGTAACAACCTTGGGGACAGGGGCAACTATGGCTACACCTTC
once	TRBV6-6	.	TRBJ2-7	CASRNRVWGF	TGTGCCAGCAGAAACAGGGTATGGGGTTTC
.	TRBV5-8	.	TRBJ2-3	CASTLQDTQYF	TGTGCCAGCACCCTCCAGGATACGCAGTATTTT
.	TRBV5-4	.	TRBJ2-3	CASSYRVGTDTQYF	TGTGCCAGCAGCTACAGGGTAGGCACAGATACGCAGTATTTT
.	TRBV15	.	TRBJ2-7	CATSRAREGIEQYF	TGTGCCACCAGCAGAGCCAGGGAAGGAATCGAGCAGTACTTC
few	TRBV11-2	.	TRBJ1-1	CASSLAGRVNTEAFF	TGTGCCAGCAGCTTAGCCGGCAGGGTGAACACTGAAGCTTTCTTT
.	TRBV4-2	.	TRBJ2-2	CASSQETRGRNTGELFF	TGTGCCAGCAGCCAGGAGACCAGGGGTAGAAACACCGGGGAGCTGTTTTTT
.	TRBV29-1	.	TRBJ2-5	CSVGLQETQYF	TGCAGCGTTGGGCTCCAAGAGACCCAGTACTTC
.	TRBV7-9	TRBD1	TRBJ1-1	CASSSYVIQGADTEAFF	TGTGCCAGCAGCTCCTACGTTATACAGGGGGCGGACACTGAAGCTTTCTTT
.	TRBV18	.	TRBJ2-3	CASSQIGRTDTQYF	TGTGCCAGCTCACAAATCGGTCGCACAGATACGCAGTATTTT
.	TRBV2	.	TRBJ1-1	CASIEQNTEAFF	TGTGCCAGCATAGAGCAGAACACTGAAGCTTTCTTT
.	TRBV9	.	TRBJ1-5	CASSASGHSNQPQHF	TGTGCCAGCAGCGCCTCGGGACACTCTAATCAGCCCCAGCATTTT
.	TRBV7-6	.	TRBJ1-4	CASSLVGWTEDLGKLFF	TGTGCCAGCAGCTTAGTTGGGTGGACAGAAGACTTGGGAAAACTGTTTTTT
.	TRBV5-1	.	TRBJ1-1	CASSLVGRSDTEAFF	TGCGCCAGCAGCTTGGTAGGGAGATCGGACACTGAAGCTTTCTTT
.	TRBV4-3	.	TRBJ2-1	CASSQDGGYNEQFF	TGCGCCAGCAGCCAAGATGGCGGGTACAATGAGCAGTTCTTC